A single sample gave rise to the 9 T cell receptor beta chains below, sequenced in a study of beta chain features in type 1 diabetes. The investigators reverse transcribed all of the isolated RNA, so they sequenced expressed TCRB transcripts. Here immunoSEQ multiplex PCR was the method, and the copy in TCRdb shows in-frame clones only, minus some. The table shows around 300,000 clones, with about 15% occurring only once. No antigen is known for these receptors. Study-level results: Among all four CD4+ subsets, Type 1 diabetes patients had TCRB CDR3s that were moderately but significantly shorter.

The sample consisted of naive CD4+ T cells from blood. The receptor source for this set is a man aged 18 to 30 with type 1 diabetes.

Written as DNA, the CDR3 is TGTGCCAGCAGTCCGCCGGGACAGGCAAATAGCAATCAGCCCCAGCATTTT. It translates to CASSPPGQANSNQPQHF. The chain carries TRBV28 and TRBJ1-5, with TRBD1 identical over 8 bases. V lost 5 bases, J lost 0 bases, and 9 bases stayed unmatched. CDR3 length: 17 residues. Germline values: CDR1 MDHEN, CDR2 SYDVKM.

V is TRBV9 and J is TRBJ1-1; TRBD1 is a possible D gene (5 bases). Germline CDR1 SGDLS, CDR2 YYNGEE. This CDR3 comprises 14 residues. V lost 1 base to trimming and J lost 1 base, with 8 bases between them. CDR3 amino acids: CASSVQGQNTEAFF. For the CDR3, the DNA is TGTGCCAGCAGCGTACAAGGACAGAACACTGAAGCTTTCTTT.

The V gene is TRBV28, the J gene TRBJ2-7; 9 bases fit TRBD2. In germline, CDR1 is MDHEN, CDR2 SYDVKM. The ends lost 8 bases at V and 5 bases at J; junction bases unmatched: 10. The CDR3 contains 14 residues. This CDR3 is CASGNSGSRHEQYF. CDR3 coding DNA: TGTGCCAGCGGAAATAGCGGGAGTCGCCACGAGCAGTACTTC.

This rearrangement joins TRBV5-1 to TRBJ1-1; TRBD1 matches 8 bases. CDR3 length: 15 amino acids. J lost 3 bases, V lost 4 bases, and 8 bases had no gene match. Germline-derived CDR1 and CDR2 are SGHRS and YFSETQ. Here the CDR3 DNA reads TGCGCCAGCAGCCCACACACGGGACAGGACACTGAAGCTTTCTTT. It specifies CASSPHTGQDTEAFF.

This clone turned up a few times. In nucleotides, the CDR3 is TGTGCCAGCTCACCCCTCGGGGGGCGGACTGAAGCTTTCTTT. Translating gives CASSPLGGRTEAFF. The chain combines TRBV18 with TRBJ1-1; D is perhaps TRBD1 (6 bases). CDR1 is KGHSH, CDR2 LQKENI, per germline. CDR3 length: 14 residues. V was trimmed by 3 bases and J by 5 bases, leaving 13 bases between them. Together with reference TRBV18 and TRBJ1-1, the CDR3 gives the full variable domain: NAGVMQNPRHLVRRRGQEARLRCSPMKGHSHVYWYRQLPEEGLKFMVYLQKENIIDESGMPKERFSAEFPKEGPSILRIQQVVRGDSAAYFCASSPLGGRTEAFFGQGTRLTVV.

This chain joins TRBV19 and TRBJ2-2; 10 nucleotides line up with TRBD1. The V gene's germline CDR1 is LNHDA and CDR2 SQIVND (reference sequence). This CDR3 is built from 14 residues. Trimming removed 9 bases from V and 2 bases from J; junction bases left unmatched: 3. The CDR3 spells CASRDRGNTGELFF. Written as DNA, the CDR3 is TGTGCCAGCCGGGACAGGGGTAACACCGGGGAGCTGTTTTTT.

This clone showed up just a few times. The chain is built from TRBV4-1 and TRBJ2-3; the D gene is possibly TRBD2 (7 bases). Trimming shortened V by 1 base and J by 3 bases, and 11 bases separated the two germline ends. The germline gives CDR1 MGHRA, CDR2 YSYEKL. The CDR3 contains 15 residues. The CDR3 DNA reads TGCGCCAGCAGCCAAGCCAGGGGAGGGACAGATACGCAGTATTTT. As protein: CASSQARGGTDTQYF.

This sequence joins TRBV10-3 and TRBJ2-5, with D possibly matching TRBD1 (6 bases). The CDR3 sequence is 13 residues long. Looked up from germline, CDR1 is ENHRY and CDR2 is SYGVKD. Trimming shortened V by 6 bases and J by 3 bases, and 11 bases separated the two germline ends. The CDR3 sequence: CAISGQSEETQYF. The DNA for the CDR3 is TGTGCCATCAGCGGACAGAGTGAAGAGACCCAGTACTTC.

This clone was detected once. This chain links TRBV5-1 with TRBJ2-7, with TRBD1 matching 8 bases. V dropped 5 bases and J dropped 1; count of bases not matched to a gene: 11. Germline V lookup: CDR1 SGHRS, CDR2 YFSETQ. This CDR3 contains 16 residues. CDR3 coding DNA: TGCGCCAGCAGGGAGGCAGGGGGCGTTGATTCCTACGAGCAGTACTTC. This encodes CASREAGGVDSYEQYF.